The clone carrying this T cell receptor beta chain has just a few counts. Germline V gene sequence: CDR1 SEHNR, CDR2 FQNEAQ (reference sequence). CDR3 length: 12 amino acids. V lost 8 bases to trimming and J lost 6 bases; unmatched junction nucleotides: 6. This record comes from a study of blood T cell repertoires in COVID-19. Study details: Both acute and convalescent COVID-19 samples were obtained from the United States, Italy and Spain. PBMCs, B-cell-depleted T cells, or T cells were the source of the cDNA or gDNA that made up the material.

In the authors' methods: From reference gene primer amplification, estimates of nucleated cell counts were derived. Method: immunoSEQ multiplex PCR; TCRdb's copy keeps in-frame clones and lacks some. From that table come the V and J calls and clone size; the DNA was used to work out D and trimming. Of roughly 300,000 clones listed, approximately 83% were seen once; the top ten hold approximately 10%. This clonotype was obtained from a woman in her fifties or sixties who had recovered from COVID-19. V usage is TRBV7-9 and J usage is TRBJ1-2; 7 bases fit TRBD1. The specimen sequenced was peripheral blood. The CDR3 protein is CASWSQGHGYTF. CDR3 coding DNA: TGTGCCAGCTGGTCACAGGGGCATGGCTACACCTTC.